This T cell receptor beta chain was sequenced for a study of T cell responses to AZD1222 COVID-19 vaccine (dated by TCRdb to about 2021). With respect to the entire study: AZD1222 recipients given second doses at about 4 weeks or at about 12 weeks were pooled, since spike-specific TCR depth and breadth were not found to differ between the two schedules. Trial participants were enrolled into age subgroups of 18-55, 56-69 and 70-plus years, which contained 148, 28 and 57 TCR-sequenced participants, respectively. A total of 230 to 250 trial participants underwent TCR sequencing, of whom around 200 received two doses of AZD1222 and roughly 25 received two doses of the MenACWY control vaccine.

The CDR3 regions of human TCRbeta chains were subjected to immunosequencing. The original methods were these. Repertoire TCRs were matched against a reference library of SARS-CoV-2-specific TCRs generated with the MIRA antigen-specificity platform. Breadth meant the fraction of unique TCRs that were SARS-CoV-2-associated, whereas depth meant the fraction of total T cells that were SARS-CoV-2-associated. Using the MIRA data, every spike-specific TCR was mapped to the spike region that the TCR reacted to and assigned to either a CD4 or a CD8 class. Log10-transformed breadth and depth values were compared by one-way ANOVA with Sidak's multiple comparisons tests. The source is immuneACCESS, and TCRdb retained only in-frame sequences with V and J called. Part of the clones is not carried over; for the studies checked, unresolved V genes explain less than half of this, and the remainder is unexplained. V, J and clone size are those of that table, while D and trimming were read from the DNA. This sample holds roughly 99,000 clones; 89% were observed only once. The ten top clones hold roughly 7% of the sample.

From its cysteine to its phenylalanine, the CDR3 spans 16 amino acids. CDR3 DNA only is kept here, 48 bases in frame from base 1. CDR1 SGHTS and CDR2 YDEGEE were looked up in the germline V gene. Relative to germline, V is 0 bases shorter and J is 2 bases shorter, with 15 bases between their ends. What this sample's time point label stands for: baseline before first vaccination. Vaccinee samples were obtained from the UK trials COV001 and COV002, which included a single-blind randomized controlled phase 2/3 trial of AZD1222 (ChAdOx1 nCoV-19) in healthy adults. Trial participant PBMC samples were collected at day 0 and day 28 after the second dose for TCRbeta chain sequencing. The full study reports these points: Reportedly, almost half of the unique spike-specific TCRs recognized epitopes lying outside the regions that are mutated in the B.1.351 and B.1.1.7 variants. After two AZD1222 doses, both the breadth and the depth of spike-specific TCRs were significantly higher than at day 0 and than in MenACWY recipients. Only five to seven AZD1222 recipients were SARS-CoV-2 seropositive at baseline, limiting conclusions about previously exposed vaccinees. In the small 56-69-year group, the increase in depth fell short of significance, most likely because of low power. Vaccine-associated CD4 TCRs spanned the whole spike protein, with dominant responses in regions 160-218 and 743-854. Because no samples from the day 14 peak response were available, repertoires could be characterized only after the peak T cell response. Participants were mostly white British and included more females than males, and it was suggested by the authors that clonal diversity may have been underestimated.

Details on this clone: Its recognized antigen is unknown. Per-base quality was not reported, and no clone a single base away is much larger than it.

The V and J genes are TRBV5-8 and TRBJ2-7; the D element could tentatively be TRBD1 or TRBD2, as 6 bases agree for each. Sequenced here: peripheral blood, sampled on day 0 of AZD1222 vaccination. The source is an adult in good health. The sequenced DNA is TGTGCCAGCAGCTTGGGCGGGGCAGGGGTCCCCTACGAGCAGTACTTC. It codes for CASSLGGAGVPYEQYF.